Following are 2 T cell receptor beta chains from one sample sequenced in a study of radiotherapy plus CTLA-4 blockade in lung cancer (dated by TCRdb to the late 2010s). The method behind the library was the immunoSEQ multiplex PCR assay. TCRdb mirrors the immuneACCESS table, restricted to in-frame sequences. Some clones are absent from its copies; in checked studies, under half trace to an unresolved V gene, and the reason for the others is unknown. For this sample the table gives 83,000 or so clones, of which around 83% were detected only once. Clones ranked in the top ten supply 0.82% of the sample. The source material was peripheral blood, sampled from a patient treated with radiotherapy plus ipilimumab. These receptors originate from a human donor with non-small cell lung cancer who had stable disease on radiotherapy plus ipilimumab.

CDR3 coding DNA: TGTGCCAGCAGTAACGCGGGACTCACAGATACGCAGTATTTT. Translated: CASSNAGLTDTQYF. The chain is built from TRBV6-6 and TRBJ2-3; tentatively, D is TRBD2 (6 bases). Looked up from germline, CDR1 is MNHNY and CDR2 is SVGAGI (reference sequence). V lost 5 bases and J lost 2, with 11 bases in between. CDR3 length equals 14 residues.

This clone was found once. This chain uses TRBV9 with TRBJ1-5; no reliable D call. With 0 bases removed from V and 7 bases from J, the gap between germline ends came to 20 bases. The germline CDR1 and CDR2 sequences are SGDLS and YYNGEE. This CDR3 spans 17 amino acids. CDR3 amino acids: CASSVGARSSTNQPQHF. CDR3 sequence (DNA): TGTGCCAGCAGCGTAGGGGCTCGTTCCTCCACCAACCAGCCCCAGCATTTT.